The T cell receptor beta chain under discussion was sequenced for a study of shared clonotypes between healthy human individuals. Background on the study: Ranging from 18 to 49 in age, donors were two women and a few men.

Worth noting for this clone: Its specificity is not known.

Whole-study findings and limits: Investigators expected sequencing depth to affect clonotype sharing among donors.

The CDR3 is 14 residues long. Germline CDR1 and CDR2: SGDLS and YYNGEE. Trimming stripped 3 bases from V and 6 bases from J, with 10 bases between. Subsets obtained from CD4+ cells comprised CD45RA+ naive and CD45RA-negative memory cells. Under the authors' procedure: Filtering of immunoSEQ junctional sequences could not match full-length read filtering. The repertoire was sequenced with immunoSEQ multiplex PCR; TCRdb's copy has only in-frame clones and lacks some. The V and J calls and clone size were taken over from that table, and D and trimming were inferred from the DNA. The repertoire includes 2.3 million or so clones, 80% to 95% of them detected once, and under 0.45% sits in the top ten.

The chain combines TRBV9 with TRBJ2-6, with D perhaps TRBD1 or TRBD2 (5 bases each). The sequenced sample was naive CD4+ T cells from PBMCs. The subset is: CD45RA+ positively selected. This sequence originates from a man between 18 and 35 years old in good health. Some clones in this sample may be carry-over from other donors' samples. The CDR3 nucleotides read TGTGCCAGCAGCGCGAGGGGCGAGGCCAACGTCCTGACTTTC. It translates to CASSARGEANVLTF.